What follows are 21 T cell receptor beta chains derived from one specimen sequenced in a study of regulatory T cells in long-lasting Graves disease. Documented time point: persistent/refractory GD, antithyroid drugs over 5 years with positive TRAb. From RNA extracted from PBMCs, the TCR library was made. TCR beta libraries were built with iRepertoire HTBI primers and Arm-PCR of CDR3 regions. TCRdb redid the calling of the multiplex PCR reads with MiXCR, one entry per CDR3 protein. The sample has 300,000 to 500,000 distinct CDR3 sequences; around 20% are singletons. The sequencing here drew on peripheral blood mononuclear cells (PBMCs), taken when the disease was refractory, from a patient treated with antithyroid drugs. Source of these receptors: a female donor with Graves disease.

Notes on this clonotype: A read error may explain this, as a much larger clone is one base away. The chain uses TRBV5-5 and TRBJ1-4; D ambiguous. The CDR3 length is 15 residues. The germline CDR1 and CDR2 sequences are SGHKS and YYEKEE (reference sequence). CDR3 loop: CANSFYTGVNEKLFF. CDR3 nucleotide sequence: TGTGCCAACAGCTTCTACACTGGAGTAAATGAAAAACTGTTTTTT.

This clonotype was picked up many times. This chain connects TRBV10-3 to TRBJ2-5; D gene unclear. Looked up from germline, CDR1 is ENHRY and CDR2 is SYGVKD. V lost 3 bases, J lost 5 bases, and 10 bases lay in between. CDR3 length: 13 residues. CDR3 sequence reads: CAISDSPFETQYF. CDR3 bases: TGTGCCATCAGTGACTCACCCTTTGAGACCCAGTACTTC.

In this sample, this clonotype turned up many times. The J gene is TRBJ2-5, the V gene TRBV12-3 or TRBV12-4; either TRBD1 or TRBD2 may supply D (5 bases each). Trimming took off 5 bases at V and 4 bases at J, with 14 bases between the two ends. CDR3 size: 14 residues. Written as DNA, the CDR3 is TGTGCCAGCAGTAACATGGGGGTTGGAGAGACCCAGTACTTC. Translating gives CASSNMGVGETQYF.

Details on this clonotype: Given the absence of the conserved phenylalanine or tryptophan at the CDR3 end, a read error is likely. The CDR3 spells CASSPQRGLPSSYEQYL. The CDR3, as DNA: TGTGCCAGCAGTCCTCAACGGGGCCTCCCATCTTCCTACGAGCAGTACCTC. The V gene is TRBV11-2, the J gene TRBJ2-7; D might be TRBD1 or TRBD2, each matching 5 bases. The CDR3 is 17 residues long. Germline V lookup: CDR1 SGHAT, CDR2 FQNNGV. V dropped 6 bases and J dropped 1 base, with 22 bases sitting between them.

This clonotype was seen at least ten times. This CDR3 is CASIPPAGVNNEQFF. CDR3 coding DNA: TGTGCCAGCATTCCACCAGCGGGAGTCAACAATGAGCAGTTCTTC. The chain links TRBV2 to TRBJ2-1, with 8 bases identical to TRBD2. Looked up from germline, CDR1 is SNHLY and CDR2 is FYNNEI. After removal of 7 bases from V and 5 bases from J, the junction contained 10 bases not matched to a gene. The CDR3 extends over 15 amino acids.

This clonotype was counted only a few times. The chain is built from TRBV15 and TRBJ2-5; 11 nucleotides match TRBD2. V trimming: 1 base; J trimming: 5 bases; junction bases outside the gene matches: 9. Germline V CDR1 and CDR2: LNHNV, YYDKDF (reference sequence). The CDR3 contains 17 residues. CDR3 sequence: CATSRVGSGRAGETQYF. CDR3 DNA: TGTGCCACCAGCAGAGTTGGTAGCGGGAGGGCCGGGGAGACCCAGTACTTC. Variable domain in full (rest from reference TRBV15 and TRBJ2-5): DAMVIQNPRYQVTQFGKPVTLSCSQTLNHNVMYWYQQKSSQAPKLLFHYYDKDFNNEADTPDNFQSRRPNTSFCFLDIRSPGLGDTAMYLCATSRVGSGRAGETQYFGPGTRLLVL.

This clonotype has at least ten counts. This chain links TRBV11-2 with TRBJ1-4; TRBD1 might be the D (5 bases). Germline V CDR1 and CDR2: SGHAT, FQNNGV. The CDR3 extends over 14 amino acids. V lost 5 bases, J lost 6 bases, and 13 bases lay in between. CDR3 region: CASSQRGGDEKLFF. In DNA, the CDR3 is TGTGCCAGCAGCCAAAGGGGAGGGGATGAAAAACTGTTTTTT.

DNA for the CDR3: TGTGCCAGCAGTGCTAGGGCAGAAGGCACAGATACGCAGTATTTT. This codes for CASSARAEGTDTQYF. The chain links TRBV6-2 or TRBV6-3 to TRBJ2-3, with no clear D. V lost 5 bases and J lost 1, with 13 bases in between. The CDR3 covers 15 residues. In germline, CDR1 is MNHEY, CDR2 SVGEGT.

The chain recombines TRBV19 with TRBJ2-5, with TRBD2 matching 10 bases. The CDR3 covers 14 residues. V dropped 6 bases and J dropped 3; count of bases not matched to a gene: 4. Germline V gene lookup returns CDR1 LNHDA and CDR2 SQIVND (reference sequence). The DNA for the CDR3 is TGTGCCAGTAGGGCTAGCGGGAGTAAAGAGACCCAGTACTTC. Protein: CASRASGSKETQYF. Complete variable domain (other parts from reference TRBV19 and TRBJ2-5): DGGITQSPKYLFRKEGQNVTLSCEQNLNHDAMYWYRQDPGQGLRLIYYSQIVNDFQKGDIAEGYSVSREKKESFPLTVTSAQKNPTAFYLCASRASGSKETQYFGPGTRLLVL.

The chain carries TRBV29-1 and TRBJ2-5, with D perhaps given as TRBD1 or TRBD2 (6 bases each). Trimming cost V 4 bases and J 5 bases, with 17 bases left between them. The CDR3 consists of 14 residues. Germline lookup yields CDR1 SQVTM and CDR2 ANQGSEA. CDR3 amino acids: CSVGLNGGQETQYF. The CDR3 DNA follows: TGCAGCGTTGGGTTGAATGGGGGGCAGGAGACCCAGTACTTC.

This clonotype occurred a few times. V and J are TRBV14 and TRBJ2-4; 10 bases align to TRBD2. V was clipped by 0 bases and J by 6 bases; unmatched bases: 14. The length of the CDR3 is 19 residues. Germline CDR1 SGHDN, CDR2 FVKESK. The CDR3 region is CASSQEEDIPSGGGNIQYF. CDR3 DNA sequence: TGTGCCAGCAGCCAAGAGGAGGACATTCCTAGCGGGGGCGGAAACATTCAGTACTTC.

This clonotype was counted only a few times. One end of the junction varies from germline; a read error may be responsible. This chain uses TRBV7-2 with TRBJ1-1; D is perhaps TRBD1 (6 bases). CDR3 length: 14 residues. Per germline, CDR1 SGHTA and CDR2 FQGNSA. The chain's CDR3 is CASSPLQGSTEVFF. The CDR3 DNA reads TGTGCCAGCAGCCCACTACAGGGCAGCACTGAAGTTTTCTTT.

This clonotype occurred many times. In nucleotides, the CDR3 is TGTGCCAGCAGTCTAACAGGGTTCTCCGAGCAGTACTTC. Translating it yields CASSLTGFSEQYF. The chain combines TRBV6-1 with TRBJ2-7, with D tentatively TRBD1 (6 bases). The CDR3 runs 13 residues. Germline CDR1 is MNHNS and CDR2 is SASEGT. V lost 5 bases and J lost 6, with 14 bases in between.

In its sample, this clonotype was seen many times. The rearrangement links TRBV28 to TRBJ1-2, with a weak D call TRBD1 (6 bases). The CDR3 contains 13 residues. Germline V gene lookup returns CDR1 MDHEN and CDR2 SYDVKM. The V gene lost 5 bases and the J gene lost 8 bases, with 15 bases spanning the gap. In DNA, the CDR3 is TGTGCCAGCAGTCGAGGTTCGACAGGAGGCTACACCTTC. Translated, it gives CASSRGSTGGYTF.

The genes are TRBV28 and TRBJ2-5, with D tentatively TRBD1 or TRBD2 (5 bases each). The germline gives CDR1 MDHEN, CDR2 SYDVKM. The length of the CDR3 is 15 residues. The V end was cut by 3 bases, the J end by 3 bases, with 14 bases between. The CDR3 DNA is TGTGCCAGCAGTTTCGTCGGGGTGGGGGAAGAGACCCAGTACTTC. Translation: CASSFVGVGEETQYF.

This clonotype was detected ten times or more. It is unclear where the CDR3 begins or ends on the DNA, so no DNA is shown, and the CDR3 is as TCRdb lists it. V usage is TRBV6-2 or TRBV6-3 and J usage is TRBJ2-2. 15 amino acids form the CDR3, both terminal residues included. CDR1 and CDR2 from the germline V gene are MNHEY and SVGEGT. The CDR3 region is CASSYSSFGAGELFF.

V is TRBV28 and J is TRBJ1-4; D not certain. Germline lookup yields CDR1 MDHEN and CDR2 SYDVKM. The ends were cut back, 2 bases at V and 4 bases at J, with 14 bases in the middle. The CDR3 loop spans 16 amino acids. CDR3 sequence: CASSLPTERYNEKLFF. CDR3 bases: TGTGCCAGCAGTTTACCCACGGAGAGGTATAATGAAAAACTGTTTTTT. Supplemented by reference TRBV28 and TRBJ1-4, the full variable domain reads DVKVTQSSRYLVKRTGEKVFLECVQDMDHENMFWYRQDPGLGLRLIYFSYDVKMKEKGDIPEGYSVSREKKERFSLILESASTNQTSMYLCASSLPTERYNEKLFFGSGTQLSVL.

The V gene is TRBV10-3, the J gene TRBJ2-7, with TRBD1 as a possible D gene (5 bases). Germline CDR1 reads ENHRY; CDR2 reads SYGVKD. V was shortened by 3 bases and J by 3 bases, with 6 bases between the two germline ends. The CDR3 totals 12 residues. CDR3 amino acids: CAISDDSYEQYF. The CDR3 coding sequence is TGTGCCATCAGTGATGACAGCTACGAGCAGTACTTC.

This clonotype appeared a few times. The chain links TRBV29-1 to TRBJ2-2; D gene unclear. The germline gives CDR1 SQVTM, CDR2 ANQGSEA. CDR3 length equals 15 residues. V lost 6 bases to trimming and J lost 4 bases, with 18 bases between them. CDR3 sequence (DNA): TGCAGCGTCGCGGACGGGCCTTGGGGCACCGGGGAGCTGTTTTTT. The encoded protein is CSVADGPWGTGELFF.

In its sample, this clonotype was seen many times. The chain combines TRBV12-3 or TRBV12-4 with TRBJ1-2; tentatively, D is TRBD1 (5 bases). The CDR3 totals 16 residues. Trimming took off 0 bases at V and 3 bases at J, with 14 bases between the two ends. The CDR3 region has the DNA TGTGCCAGCAGTTTAGCGCATGGGGGTATCGACTATGGCTACACCTTC. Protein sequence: CASSLAHGGIDYGYTF.

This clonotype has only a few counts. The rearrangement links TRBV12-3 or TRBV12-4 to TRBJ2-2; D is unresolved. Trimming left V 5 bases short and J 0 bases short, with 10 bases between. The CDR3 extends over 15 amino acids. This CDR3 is CASSLDDTNTGELFF. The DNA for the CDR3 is TGTGCCAGCAGTCTCGACGATACGAACACCGGGGAGCTGTTTTTT.